Listed below are T cell receptor beta chains from one sample, sequenced in a study of T cell responses to AZD1222 COVID-19 vaccine. Sequenced by immunoSEQ multiplex PCR; TCRdb stores in-frame clones only, minus some. The data hold fewer than 110,000 clones, with roughly nine tenths observed a single time. The sequencing used peripheral blood, collected on day 0 of AZD1222 vaccination. These receptors originate from an adult in good health. The CDR3 runs from the conserved cysteine through the conserved F or W. A D gene is named only where the DNA matches it firmly. Size values are once, few and many counts, or a class for expanded clones, and some rows have none.

>13|NA|TRBJ1-2|TRBV6-5|TRBD1
TGTGCCAGCAGTTTCACCACAGGGGTTGGCTACACCTTC
CASSFTTGVGYTF
>14|NA|TRBJ1-5|TRBV4-3|NA
TGCGCCAGCAGCCAAGAACTGGGAAATCAGCCCCAGCATTTT
CASSQELGNQPQHF
>13|NA|TRBJ2-1|TRBV19|NA
TGTGCCAGTAGTTCGATGGGCCCCAATGAGCAGTTCTTC
CASSSMGPNEQFF
>16|NA|TRBJ1-5|TRBV7-2|NA
TGTGCCAGCAGCATTGGGGATGGGGGGTTTCCTCAGCCCCAGCATTTT
CASSIGDGGFPQPQHF
>14|few|TRBJ1-4|TRBV14|NA
TGTGCCAGCAGCCAGGAAGTTTCAGGGGAAAAACTGTTTTTT
CASSQEVSGEKLFF
>16|NA|TRBJ2-3|TRBV5-6|NA
TGTGCCAGCAGCTGGCTTAGGAGCGCCAGCACAGATACGCAGTATTTT
CASSWLRSASTDTQYF
>15|NA|TRBJ1-2|TRBV2|TRBD1
TGTGCCAGCAGTGGCGGGACAGGGGGGGAATATGGCTACACCTTC
CASSGGTGGEYGYTF
>14|NA|TRBJ2-4|TRBV11-2|NA
TGTGCCAGCAGCTCAAGGCCCCCGGGGGACATTCAGTACTTC
CASSSRPPGDIQYF
>13|NA|TRBJ2-2|TRBV15|NA
TGTGCCACCAGCAGAGATGGTTCGGGGGAGCTGTTTTTT
CATSRDGSGELFF
>16|NA|TRBJ2-3|TRBV7-6|TRBD2
TGTGCCAGCAGCTGGACTAGCGGGATTGGAACAGATACGCAGTATTTT
CASSWTSGIGTDTQYF
>15|NA|TRBJ2-5|TRBV5-1|TRBD1
TGCGCCAGCAGCTTGGGGAGGACAGGACAAGAGACCCAGTACTTC
CASSLGRTGQETQYF
>14|few|TRBJ2-7|TRBV6-1|NA
TGTGCCAGCAGTGAAGCGAGGGGAATGGACGAGCAGTACTTC
CASSEARGMDEQYF
>15|NA|TRBJ2-1|TRBV7-3|TRBD2
TGTGCCAGCAGCCCCCTACTAGCGGGAGTACATGAGCAGTTCTTC
CASSPLLAGVHEQFF
>14|NA|TRBJ1-2|TRBV2|TRBD1
TGTGCCAGCAGCCCGACAGGGGTTAACTATGGCTACACCTTC
CASSPTGVNYGYTF
>13|few|TRBJ1-1|TRBV30|NA
TGTGCCTGGAAAGCCTATATGAACACTGAAGCTTTCTTT
CAWKAYMNTEAFF
>14|NA|TRBJ2-7|TRBV11-2|TRBD1
TGTGCCAGCAGCTACAGGGGGCCCTTTGAGGAGCAGTACTTC
CASSYRGPFEEQYF
>14|NA|TRBJ2-2|TRBV10-3|NA
TGTGCCATCAGTGTGGAGGTAAACACCGGGGAGCTGTTTTTT
CAISVEVNTGELFF
>15|NA|TRBJ1-5|TRBV27|NA
TGTGCCAGCAGTTTATCTTATAACCCCGATCAGCCCCAGCATTTT
CASSLSYNPDQPQHF
>15|NA|TRBJ1-1|TRBV4-1|NA
TGCGCCAGCAGAAAAGAGGGAGTCGGTAACACTGAAGCTTTCTTT
CASRKEGVGNTEAFF
>14|NA|TRBJ1-1|TRBV6-2/TRBV6-3|NA
TGTGCCAGCAGTCCCTACCCCGGGAACACTGAAGCTTTCTTT
CASSPYPGNTEAFF
>16|once|TRBJ1-6|TRBV7-2|TRBD1
TGTGCCAGCAGCGCAGGACAGGCCGCGAATTATTCACCCCTCCACTTT
CASSAGQAANYSPLHF
>13|NA|TRBJ2-2|TRBV7-8|NA
TGTGCCAGCAGCTCGCGGAACCTCGGGGAGCTGTTTTTT
CASSSRNLGELFF
>15|NA|TRBJ2-1|TRBV6-4|TRBD2
TGTGCCAGCAGTCCCTCAGGTGCGGGGGGTAGCGAGCAGTTCTTC
CASSPSGAGGSEQFF
>18|NA|TRBJ1-6|TRBV1|NA
TGCACCAGCAGTCTTCCAATAGGCGCTGGGGGAAGAAATTCACCCCTCCACTTT
CTSSLPIGAGGRNSPLHF
>12|NA|TRBJ1-1|TRBV5-6|NA
TGTGCCAGCAGCCTCGACAACACTGAAGCTTTCTTT
CASSLDNTEAFF
>16|NA|TRBJ1-4|TRBV19|NA
TGTGCCAGTAGTATAGACGTCCGGGGCCAAGGGCGAAAACTGTTTTTT
CASSIDVRGQGRKLFF
>13|NA|TRBJ2-1|TRBV7-2|NA
TGTGCCAGCAGCCCTTACACCTACAATGAGCAGTTCTTC
CASSPYTYNEQFF
>13|NA|TRBJ1-1|TRBV7-2|NA
TGTGCCAGCAGCTTATGGCAAGGGACTGAAGCTTTCTTT
CASSLWQGTEAFF
>15|NA|TRBJ2-2|TRBV7-9|TRBD2
TGTGCCAGCAGCCTGGGAGGGCAAGGCACCGGGGAGCTGTTTTTT
CASSLGGQGTGELFF
>15|NA|TRBJ2-3|TRBV10-3|NA
TGTGCCATCAGTGATCACGGTACTAGCACAGATACGCAGTATTTT
CAISDHGTSTDTQYF
>14|once|TRBJ2-7|TRBV4-2|NA
TGTGCCAGCAGCCAAGCCACCGTACGGGAAGAGCAGTACTTC
CASSQATVREEQYF
>13|once|TRBJ2-3|TRBV27|NA
TGTGCCAGCACTCACAGGATGACAGATACGCAGTATTTT
CASTHRMTDTQYF
>15|NA|TRBJ2-1|TRBV14|TRBD1
TGTGCCAGCAGCCGGGGGACAGGGGTAGGTAATGAGCAGTTCTTC
CASSRGTGVGNEQFF
>14|NA|TRBJ1-1|TRBV7-6|NA
TGTGCCAGCAGCTTAGCCCCCGTAAACACTGAAGCTTTCTTT
CASSLAPVNTEAFF
>15|NA|TRBJ2-1|TRBV25-1|TRBD2
TGTGCCAGCAGTGAGGGCGGGAGATCCTACAATGAGCAGTTCTTC
CASSEGGRSYNEQFF
>13|NA|TRBJ2-2|TRBV29-1|NA
TGCAGCACAAGGACAGAGAACACCGGGGAGCTGTTTTTT
CSTRTENTGELFF
>16|NA|TRBJ2-7|TRBV27|TRBD2
TGTGCCAGCAGTTTATTGTCTAGCGGGAGCTCCTACGAGCAGTACTTC
CASSLLSSGSSYEQYF
>14|NA|TRBJ2-7|TRBV5-1|NA
TGCGCCAGCAGCTTGGATCATGGGTCCTACGAGCAGTACTTC
CASSLDHGSYEQYF
>12|NA|TRBJ1-1|TRBV30|TRBD1
TGTGCCTGGGGTCCAGGGGGTACTGAAGCTTTCTTT
CAWGPGGTEAFF
>14|NA|TRBJ2-3|TRBV30|TRBD2
TGTGCCTGCCTTCCCAGCGGGGGGGTAGAGACGCAGTATTTT
CACLPSGGVETQYF
>14|NA|TRBJ2-7|TRBV5-1|TRBD2
TGCGCCAGCAGCCCTGGGAGGGTATATAACGAGCAGTACTTC
CASSPGRVYNEQYF
>13|NA|TRBJ1-1|TRBV7-2|NA
TGTGCCAGCAGCTTAGAGGGGAACACTGAAGCTTTCTTT
CASSLEGNTEAFF
>14|NA|TRBJ2-7|TRBV7-2|TRBD2
TGTGCCAGCAGCTTCAGCGGGGGACCTTACGAGCAGTACTTC
CASSFSGGPYEQYF
>16|NA|TRBJ1-1|TRBV9|NA
TGTGCCAGCAGCGGCCTGGGACCCCCCAGGAACACTGAAGCTTTCTTT
CASSGLGPPRNTEAFF
>12|NA|TRBJ2-5|TRBV6-4|NA
TGTGCCAGCAGTCCCTTACGAGAGACTCAGTACTTC
CASSPLRETQYF
>15|NA|TRBJ2-1|TRBV4-2|TRBD2
TGTGCCAGCAGCTCGGGACTAGCGGGAGCGGGTGAGCAGTTCTTC
CASSSGLAGAGEQFF
>15|NA|TRBJ1-1|TRBV6-5|NA
TGTGCCAGCACCCATCATTTGGGAATGAACACTGAAGCTTTCTTT
CASTHHLGMNTEAFF